This is a list of T cell receptor beta chains from one sample in a study of CD8+ T cells in alopecia areata. Method: immunoSEQ multiplex PCR; TCRdb's copy keeps in-frame clones and lacks some. The sample contains 200,000 to 250,000 clones, approximately 52% of which appear only once. The sample was CD4+ T cells sorted from blood, taken at week 0. These receptors were obtained from a human donor with alopecia areata. Each CDR3 is given with its conserved first and last residue. The D gene is left open where the match is weak. Expanded clones get a size class; other rows say once, few or many, or leave the size out.

j_call | d_call | v_call | clone_size | cdr3_aa | cdr3_nt
TRBJ2-1 | NA | TRBV6-5 | NA | CASSYSRTRQEQFF | TGTGCCAGCAGTTACTCCCGTACTCGCCAGGAGCAGTTCTTC
TRBJ2-1 | NA | TRBV2 | NA | CASRTDGGEQFF | TGTGCCAGCAGGACGGACGGCGGGGAGCAGTTCTTC
TRBJ2-4 | NA | TRBV29-1 | few | CSVEEGADLAKNIQYF | TGCAGCGTTGAAGAAGGGGCAGATCTAGCCAAAAACATTCAGTACTTC
TRBJ2-5 | NA | TRBV6-5 | NA | CASSYGARVETQYF | TGTGCCAGCAGTTACGGGGCCCGCGTGGAGACCCAGTACTTC
TRBJ1-5 | NA | TRBV29-1 | few | CSVEAGGDQPQHF | TGCAGCGTTGAAGCCGGGGGCGATCAGCCCCAGCATTTT
TRBJ2-7 | TRBD1 | TRBV6-5 | NA | CASSYGDRVYEQYF | TGTGCCAGCAGTTATGGGGACAGGGTCTACGAGCAGTACTTC
TRBJ1-4 | NA | TRBV29-1 | NA | CSVARTDEKLFF | TGCAGCGTTGCCCGGACGGATGAAAAACTGTTTTTT
TRBJ1-5 | TRBD1 | TRBV15 | NA | CATSRSRTGRNQPQHF | TGTGCCACCAGCAGATCCAGGACAGGTCGCAATCAGCCCCAGCATTTT
TRBJ1-5 | TRBD1 | TRBV27 | NA | CASSSLGTDNSNQPQHF | TGTGCCAGCAGTTCATTGGGGACAGACAATAGCAATCAGCCCCAGCATTTT
TRBJ2-1 | NA | TRBV7-9 | few | CASSLAYGGEQFF | TGTGCCAGCAGCTTAGCGTACGGGGGTGAGCAGTTCTTC
TRBJ2-3 | NA | TRBV6-5 | NA | CASSYRFNSETDTQYF | TGTGCCAGCAGTTACAGGTTTAATAGTGAGACAGATACGCAGTATTTT
TRBJ1-4 | NA | TRBV27 | NA | CASSLGGTRGEKLFF | TGTGCCAGCAGTTTAGGTGGGACCCGAGGGGAAAAACTGTTTTTT
TRBJ2-1 | TRBD2 | TRBV30 | NA | CAWSVTGLAGVSEQFF | TGTGCCTGGAGTGTAACTGGCCTAGCGGGAGTAAGTGAGCAGTTCTTC
TRBJ2-3 | NA | TRBV30 | NA | CAWSAQQDTQYF | TGTGCCTGGAGCGCACAACAAGATACGCAGTATTTT
TRBJ1-4 | NA | TRBV4-1 | few | CASSQGGGVTNEKLFF | TGCGCCAGCAGCCAAGGAGGTGGGGTTACTAATGAAAAACTGTTTTTT
TRBJ1-5 | NA | TRBV15 | NA | CATSRDWAATNNQPQHF | TGTGCCACCAGCAGAGATTGGGCCGCTACAAACAATCAGCCCCAGCATTTT
TRBJ2-1 | NA | TRBV7-3 | NA | CASSLGPANEQFF | TGTGCCAGCAGCTTAGGGCCAGCCAATGAGCAGTTCTTC
TRBJ1-2 | TRBD1 | TRBV6-1 | once | CASCRDRPTSYGYTF | TGTGCCAGCTGTCGGGACAGGCCCACCTCCTATGGCTACACCTTC
TRBJ2-2 | NA | TRBV30 | few | CAWSVGGTHPELFF | TGTGCCTGGAGTGTAGGCGGGACTCATCCGGAGCTGTTTTTT
TRBJ1-2 | NA | TRBV29-1 | few | CSVTGNYGYTF | TGCAGCGTCACGGGAAACTATGGCTACACCTTC
TRBJ2-3 | NA | TRBV7-3 | NA | CASSPEGSYTDTQYF | TGTGCCAGCAGCCCGGAAGGGAGCTACACAGATACGCAGTATTTT
TRBJ2-5 | NA | TRBV7-9 | NA | CASSPPDYKETQYF | TGTGCCAGCAGTCCGCCGGACTACAAAGAGACCCAGTACTTC
TRBJ1-2 | NA | TRBV29-1 | NA | CSVENQGSYGYTF | TGCAGCGTTGAAAACCAGGGGAGCTATGGCTACACCTTC
TRBJ2-7 | NA | TRBV19 | NA | CASSQPQGNNEQYF | TGTGCCAGTAGCCAGCCACAGGGTAATAACGAGCAGTACTTC
TRBJ2-5 | NA | TRBV4-1 | NA | CASSQWEQETQYF | TGCGCCAGCAGCCAATGGGAGCAAGAGACCCAGTACTTC
TRBJ2-1 | NA | TRBV29-1 | few | CSVERGQGGNEQFF | TGCAGCGTTGAAAGAGGGCAGGGTGGCAATGAGCAGTTCTTC
TRBJ1-2 | TRBD1 | TRBV30 | NA | CAWSVQWTGGGGYTF | TGTGCCTGGAGTGTACAATGGACAGGGGGCGGTGGCTACACCTTC
TRBJ2-1 | NA | TRBV7-2 | NA | CASSLPGDSYNEQFF | TGTGCCAGCAGCTTACCCGGGGATTCCTACAATGAGCAGTTCTTC
TRBJ1-1 | NA | TRBV5-4 | NA | CASSLGIMNTEAFF | TGTGCCAGCAGCTTAGGGATCATGAACACTGAAGCTTTCTTT
TRBJ1-1 | NA | TRBV5-1 | NA | CASTLQGDTEAFF | TGCGCCAGCACCCTCCAAGGGGACACTGAAGCTTTCTTT
TRBJ2-5 | TRBD2 | TRBV7-6 | NA | CASTPGYGRAMETQYF | TGTGCCAGCACCCCGGGTTACGGGAGGGCCATGGAGACCCAGTACTTC
TRBJ2-5 | NA | TRBV6-5 | NA | CASSYSGPHSQETQYF | TGTGCCAGCAGTTACTCCGGGCCTCACTCCCAAGAGACCCAGTACTTC
TRBJ1-1 | NA | TRBV9 | NA | CASSVGGGRAEAFF | TGTGCCAGCAGCGTAGGCGGGGGGAGAGCTGAAGCTTTCTTT
TRBJ2-6 | NA | TRBV5-1 | NA | CASNPLGLNSGANVLTF | TGCGCCAGCAACCCCCTGGGGCTCAACTCTGGGGCCAACGTCCTGACTTTC
TRBJ1-5 | NA | TRBV12-5 | few | CASGLGLQGGAQHF | TGTGCTAGTGGTTTGGGCCTACAGGGTGGCGCCCAGCATTTT
TRBJ1-2 | NA | TRBV6-5 | NA | CASSYSIQGNYGYTF | TGTGCCAGCAGTTACTCTATCCAGGGGAACTATGGCTACACCTTC
TRBJ2-2 | TRBD1 | TRBV5-1 | NA | CASSWDGTVNTGELFF | TGCGCCAGCAGCTGGGACGGGACAGTGAACACCGGGGAGCTGTTTTTT
TRBJ1-2 | NA | TRBV29-1 | NA | CSVAGGSRGYTF | TGCAGCGTTGCGGGGGGCTCGAGAGGCTACACCTTC
TRBJ1-1 | NA | TRBV6-1 | NA | CASSSREYKGTEAFF | TGTGCCAGCAGTTCCCGAGAGTATAAAGGAACTGAAGCTTTCTTT
TRBJ1-3 | NA | TRBV29-1 | once | CSVELPGGNTIYF | TGCAGCGTTGAGTTGCCAGGTGGAAACACCATATATTTT
TRBJ2-2 | NA | TRBV9 | many | CASSPPQLRTLANTGELFF | TGTGCCAGCAGCCCCCCCCAGCTGAGGACCCTAGCGAACACCGGGGAGCTGTTTTTT
TRBJ2-1 | NA | TRBV5-6 | NA | CASSLRSEQFF | TGTGCCAGCAGCTTGAGATCAGAGCAGTTCTTC
TRBJ2-7 | TRBD1 | TRBV6-5 | NA | CASRSGGTGGYEQYF | TGTGCCAGCAGAAGCGGCGGGACAGGGGGCTACGAGCAGTACTTC
TRBJ1-2 | NA | TRBV2 | NA | CASRVRDYGYTF | TGTGCCAGCAGGGTCAGGGACTATGGCTACACCTTC
TRBJ2-5 | NA | TRBV2 | NA | CASSEVGLASSETQYF | TGTGCCAGCAGTGAAGTCGGACTGGCAAGTTCCGAGACCCAGTACTTC
TRBJ2-6 | TRBD1 | TRBV30 | few | CASDRAGANVLTF | TGTGCCAGTGACAGGGCTGGGGCCAACGTCCTGACTTTC
TRBJ2-7 | NA | TRBV10-3 | NA | CAISDLSSYEQYF | TGTGCCATCAGTGATTTGAGCTCCTACGAGCAGTACTTC
TRBJ1-4 | NA | TRBV27 | NA | CASSFFGAGEKLFF | TGTGCCAGCAGTTTTTTCGGGGCTGGTGAAAAACTGTTTTTT
TRBJ2-2 | NA | TRBV7-3 | NA | CASSLKGTELFF | TGTGCCAGCAGCTTAAAAGGGACCGAGCTGTTTTTT
TRBJ2-5 | NA | TRBV30 | NA | CAWSAGIQETQYF | TGTGCCTGGAGTGCCGGGATCCAAGAGACCCAGTACTTC
TRBJ2-1 | TRBD1 | TRBV6-5 | NA | CASSYLGQGNNEQFF | TGTGCCAGCAGTTACTTGGGACAGGGTAACAATGAGCAGTTCTTC
TRBJ2-4 | TRBD1 | TRBV7-9 | NA | CASSLVGTGHQYF | TGTGCCAGCAGCCTAGTGGGGACAGGACATCAGTACTTC
TRBJ2-7 | NA | TRBV2 | NA | CASRRAAGEQYF | TGTGCCAGCAGGAGGGCCGCGGGCGAGCAGTACTTC
TRBJ1-4 | NA | TRBV2 | few | CASGRDGYEKLFF | TGTGCCAGCGGCCGGGACGGCTATGAAAAACTGTTTTTT
TRBJ2-1 | TRBD2 | TRBV2 | NA | CATTGLAFYNEQFF | TGTGCCACCACGGGACTAGCGTTCTACAATGAGCAGTTCTTC
TRBJ2-6 | NA | TRBV4-1 | many | CASSQDLSSGANVLTF | TGCGCCAGCAGCCAGGACCTTAGCTCTGGGGCCAACGTCCTGACTTTC
TRBJ2-6 | NA | TRBV5-6 | NA | CASSYSSRGANVLTF | TGTGCCAGCAGCTACTCGAGCCGTGGGGCCAACGTCCTGACTTTC